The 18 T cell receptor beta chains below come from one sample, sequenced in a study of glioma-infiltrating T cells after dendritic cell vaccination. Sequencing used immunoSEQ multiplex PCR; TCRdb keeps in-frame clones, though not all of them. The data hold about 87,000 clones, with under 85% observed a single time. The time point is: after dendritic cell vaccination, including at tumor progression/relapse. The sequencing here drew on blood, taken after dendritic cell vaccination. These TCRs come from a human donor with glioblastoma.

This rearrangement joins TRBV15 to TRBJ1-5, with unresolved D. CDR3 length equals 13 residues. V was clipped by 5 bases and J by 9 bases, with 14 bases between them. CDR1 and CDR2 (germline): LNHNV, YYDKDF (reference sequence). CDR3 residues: CATSAPEFGPQHF. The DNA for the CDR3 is TGTGCCACCAGCGCCCCAGAATTTGGGCCCCAGCATTTT.

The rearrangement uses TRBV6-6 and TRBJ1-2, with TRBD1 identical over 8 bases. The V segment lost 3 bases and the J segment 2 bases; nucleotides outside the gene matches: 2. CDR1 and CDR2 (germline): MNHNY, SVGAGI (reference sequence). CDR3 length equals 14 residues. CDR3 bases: TGTGCCAGCAGTTATTCAGGGGGCAACTATGGCTACACCTTC. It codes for CASSYSGGNYGYTF.

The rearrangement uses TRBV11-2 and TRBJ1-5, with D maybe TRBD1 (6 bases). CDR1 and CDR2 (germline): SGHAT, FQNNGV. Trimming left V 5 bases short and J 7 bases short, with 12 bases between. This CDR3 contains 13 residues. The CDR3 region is CASSPGGAQPQHF. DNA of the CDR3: TGTGCCAGCAGCCCGGGGGGCGCGCAGCCCCAGCATTTT.

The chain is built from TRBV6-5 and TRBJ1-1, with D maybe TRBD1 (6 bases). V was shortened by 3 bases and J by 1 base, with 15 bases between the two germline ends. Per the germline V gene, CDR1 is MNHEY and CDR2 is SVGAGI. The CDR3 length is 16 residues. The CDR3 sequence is CASSYGWGHPNTEAFF. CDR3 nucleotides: TGTGCCAGCAGTTATGGGTGGGGACACCCGAACACTGAAGCTTTCTTT.

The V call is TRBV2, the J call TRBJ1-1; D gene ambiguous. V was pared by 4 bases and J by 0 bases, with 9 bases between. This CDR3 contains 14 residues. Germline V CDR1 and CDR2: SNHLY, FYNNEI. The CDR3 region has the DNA TGTGCCAGCAGTGTCCGGGAGGTGAACACTGAAGCTTTCTTT. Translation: CASSVREVNTEAFF.

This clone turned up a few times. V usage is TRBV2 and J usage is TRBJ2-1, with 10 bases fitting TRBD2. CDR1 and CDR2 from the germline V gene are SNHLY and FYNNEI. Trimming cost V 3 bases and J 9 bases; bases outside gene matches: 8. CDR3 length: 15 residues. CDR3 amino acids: CASSEKAGGAGEQFF. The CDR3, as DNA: TGTGCCAGCAGTGAGAAAGCGGGGGGGGCGGGTGAGCAGTTCTTC.

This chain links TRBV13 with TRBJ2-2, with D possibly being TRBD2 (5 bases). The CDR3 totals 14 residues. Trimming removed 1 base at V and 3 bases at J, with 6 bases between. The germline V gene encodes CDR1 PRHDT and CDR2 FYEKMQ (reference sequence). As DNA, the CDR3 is TGTGCCAGCAGCTTAGAGAGGGACACCGGGGAGCTGTTTTTT. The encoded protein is CASSLERDTGELFF.

CDR3: CASSNGLAGEETQYF. The CDR3 nucleotides are TGTGCCAGCAGCAACGGACTAGCGGGGGAAGAGACCCAGTACTTC. This sequence joins TRBV11-3 and TRBJ2-5, with 13 positions matching TRBD2. This CDR3 is built from 15 residues. V lost 5 bases and J lost 3; bases outside the gene matches: 3. Germline-derived CDR1 and CDR2 are SGHNT and YENEEA.

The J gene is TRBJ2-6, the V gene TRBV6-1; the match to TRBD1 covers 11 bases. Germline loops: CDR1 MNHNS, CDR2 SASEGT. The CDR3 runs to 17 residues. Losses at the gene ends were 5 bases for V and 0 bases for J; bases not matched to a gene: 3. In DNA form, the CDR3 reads TGTGCCAGCAGTAAAGGGACAGGGGGCTCTGGGGCCAACGTCCTGACTTTC. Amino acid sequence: CASSKGTGGSGANVLTF.

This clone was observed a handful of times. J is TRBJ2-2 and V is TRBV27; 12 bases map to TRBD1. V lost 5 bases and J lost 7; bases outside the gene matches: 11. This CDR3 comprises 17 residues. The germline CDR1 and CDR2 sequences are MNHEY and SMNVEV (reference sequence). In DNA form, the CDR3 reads TGTGCCAGCAGTCTGCATGAGGGACAGGGGGCAGTCGGGGAGCTGTTTTTT. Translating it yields CASSLHEGQGAVGELFF.

In DNA, the CDR3 is TGTGCCAGTAGTACCCCCGCGGATGAAGCTTTCTTT. Its translation: CASSTPADEAFF. The rearrangement uses TRBV19 and TRBJ1-1; no reliable D call. The germline V gene encodes CDR1 LNHDA and CDR2 SQIVND (reference sequence). This CDR3 contains 12 residues. Trimming left V 4 bases short and J 7 bases short, with 10 bases between.

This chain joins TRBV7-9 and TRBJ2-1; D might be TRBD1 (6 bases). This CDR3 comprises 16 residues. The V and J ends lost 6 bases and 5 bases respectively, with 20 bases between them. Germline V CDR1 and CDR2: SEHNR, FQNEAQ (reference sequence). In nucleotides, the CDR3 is TGTGCCAGCAGAAACGACAGGACCGCGACAGACAATGAGCAGTTCTTC. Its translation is CASRNDRTATDNEQFF.

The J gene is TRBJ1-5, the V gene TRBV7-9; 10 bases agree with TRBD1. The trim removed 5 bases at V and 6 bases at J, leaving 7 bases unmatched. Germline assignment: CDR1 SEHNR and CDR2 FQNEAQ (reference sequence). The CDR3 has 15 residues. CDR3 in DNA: TGTGCCAGCAGCCGGGACAGGGGTGTAGGTCAGCCCCAGCATTTT. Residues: CASSRDRGVGQPQHF. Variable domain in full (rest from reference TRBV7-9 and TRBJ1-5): DTGVSQNPRHKITKRGQNVTFRCDPISEHNRLYWYRQTLGQGPEFLTYFQNEAQLEKSRLLSDRFSAERPKGSFSTLEIQRTEQGDSAMYLCASSRDRGVGQPQHFGDGTRLSIL.

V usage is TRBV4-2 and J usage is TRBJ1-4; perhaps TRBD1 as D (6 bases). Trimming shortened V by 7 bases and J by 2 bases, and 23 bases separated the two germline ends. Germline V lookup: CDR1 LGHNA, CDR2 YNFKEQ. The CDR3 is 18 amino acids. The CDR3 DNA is TGTGCCAGCACCCCCCAGGCCCAGGACAGTTGGACTAATGAAAAACTGTTTTTT. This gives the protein CASTPQAQDSWTNEKLFF.

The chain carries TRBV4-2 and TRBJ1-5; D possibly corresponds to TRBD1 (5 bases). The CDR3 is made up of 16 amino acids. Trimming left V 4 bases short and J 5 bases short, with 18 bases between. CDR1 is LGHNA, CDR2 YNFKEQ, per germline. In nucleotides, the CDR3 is TGTGCCAGCAGCCTCCTTCCAACCGGGGGAGATCAGCCCCAGCATTTT. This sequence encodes CASSLLPTGGDQPQHF.

CDR3: CASSMGKYTGELFF. CDR3 bases: TGTGCCAGTAGTATGGGCAAGTATACCGGGGAGCTGTTTTTT. J is TRBJ2-2 and V is TRBV19; D is undetermined. The CDR3 contains 14 residues. Germline V gene sequence: CDR1 LNHDA, CDR2 SQIVND (reference sequence). Trimming took off 3 bases at V and 5 bases at J, with 10 bases between the two ends.

CDR3 protein: CASRHRGRGTEAFF. CDR3 coding DNA: TGTGCCAGCAGGCACAGGGGGCGAGGCACTGAAGCTTTCTTT. This sequence joins TRBV5-6 and TRBJ1-1, with 9 nucleotides matching TRBD1. The V gene end was trimmed by 5 bases and the J gene end by 4 bases; junction bases not matched to a gene: 6. Looked up from germline, CDR1 is SGHDT and CDR2 is YYEEEE. The CDR3 is made up of 14 amino acids.

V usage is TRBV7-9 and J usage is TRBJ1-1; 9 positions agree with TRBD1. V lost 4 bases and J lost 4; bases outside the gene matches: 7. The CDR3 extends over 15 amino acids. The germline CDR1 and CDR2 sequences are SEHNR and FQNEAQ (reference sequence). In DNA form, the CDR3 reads TGTGCCAGCAGCTCCACCCTGGACAGGGGCACTGAAGCTTTCTTT. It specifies CASSSTLDRGTEAFF.